The 9 T cell receptor beta chains below come from one sample, sequenced in a study of early T cells in non-severe SARS-CoV-2 infection. One entry per CDR3 protein, called by TCRdb with MiXCR from the 5' RACE reads. The sample gives 65,000 to 80,000 distinct CDR3 sequences, 10% to 12% of which show up once; 4.7% is in the top ten. Sequenced sample: whole blood. Receptors were obtained from an adult who was a healthcare worker with PCR-confirmed SARS-CoV-2 infection or an uninfected control (not recorded which).

This clonotype appeared once. The V and J genes are TRBV20-1 and TRBJ1-1, with 8 nucleotides matching TRBD1. The germline V gene has CDR1 DFQATT and CDR2 SNEGSKA (reference sequence). V was clipped by 6 bases and J by 10 bases; unmatched bases: 13. This CDR3 is built from 13 residues. This CDR3 is CSAPRSGGEGAFF. CDR3 sequence (DNA): TGCAGTGCCCCCCGGTCAGGGGGCGAGGGAGCTTTCTTT.

This clonotype came up many times. The chain is built from TRBV5-1 and TRBJ1-1, with 7 positions matching TRBD1. Germline CDR1 is SGHRS and CDR2 is YFSETQ. V trimming: 1 base; J trimming: 1 base; junction bases outside the gene matches: 4. The CDR3 has 15 residues. CDR3 sequence (DNA): TGCGCCAGCAGCTTGTTCCGGACAGGGAACACTGAAGCTTTCTTT. This codes for CASSLFRTGNTEAFF.

V usage is TRBV9 and J usage is TRBJ2-3; TRBD1 agrees at 8 bases. V shed 2 bases, J shed 4 bases, and the junction held 6 bases outside the gene matches. There are 15 residues in the CDR3. Germline CDR1 SGDLS, CDR2 YYNGEE. CDR3 nucleotide sequence: TGTGCCAGCAGCGTTTGGACAGGGCCTTCAGATACGCAGTATTTT. This gives the protein CASSVWTGPSDTQYF.

There are many counts of this clonotype. The chain recombines TRBV20-1 with TRBJ2-3, with 7 positions matching TRBD1. The germline V gene has CDR1 DFQATT and CDR2 SNEGSKA (reference sequence). The ends lost 2 bases at V and 2 bases at J; junction bases unmatched: 7. The CDR3 extends over 15 amino acids. In DNA, the CDR3 is TGCAGTGCTAGACCCCCAGGGGGTGACACAGATACGCAGTATTTT. Translating it yields CSARPPGGDTDTQYF.

This clonotype was seen ten or more times. The CDR3 loop is CASSQAQRTGTVTDTQYF. CDR3 nucleotide sequence: TGCGCCAGCAGCCAAGCCCAAAGGACCGGGACAGTTACAGATACGCAGTATTTT. The chain combines TRBV4-1 with TRBJ2-3; TRBD1 matches 7 bases. CDR3 length: 18 residues. Germline trimming cut 1 base from V and 3 bases from J; bases unmatched to any gene: 13. CDR1 MGHRA and CDR2 YSYEKL come from the germline V gene.

This clonotype was found many times. The chain combines TRBV24-1 with TRBJ2-1; TRBD1 might be the D (5 bases). The length of the CDR3 is 13 residues. Germline V lookup: CDR1 KGHDR, CDR2 SFDVKD. Trimming cost V 4 bases and J 7 bases, with 10 bases left between them. The CDR3 sequence: CATSEAGWNEQFF. The CDR3 nucleotides read TGTGCCACCAGTGAGGCAGGGTGGAATGAGCAGTTCTTC.

This clonotype was found a few times. This rearrangement joins TRBV7-3 to TRBJ1-2; 8 positions match TRBD1. V dropped 0 bases and J dropped 4; count of bases not matched to a gene: 4. The CDR3 is made up of 15 amino acids. CDR1 and CDR2 (germline): SGHTA, FQGTGA. CDR3 residues: CASSLTPGGFYGYTF. The CDR3 bases are TGTGCCAGCAGCTTAACGCCAGGGGGCTTCTATGGCTACACCTTC.

Only a few counts were recorded for this clonotype. This chain connects TRBV9 to TRBJ1-1; 8 bases are shared with TRBD1. Germline loops: CDR1 SGDLS, CDR2 YYNGEE. The CDR3 runs to 14 residues. V lost 3 bases to trimming and J lost 1 base; unmatched junction nucleotides: 2. The CDR3 coding sequence is TGTGCCAGCAGCGCGGGACAGGCGAACACTGAAGCTTTCTTT. Translated, it gives CASSAGQANTEAFF.

The chain combines TRBV4-3 with TRBJ2-7, with a possible D match to TRBD1 (5 bases). The CDR3 is made up of 14 amino acids. Germline V gives CDR1 LGHNA, CDR2 YSLEER. The V and J ends lost 0 bases and 2 bases respectively, with 8 bases between them. The CDR3 DNA is TGCGCCAGCAGCCAAGATCGACAGACCTACGAGCAGTACTTC. This gives the protein CASSQDRQTYEQYF.